This passage covers 29 T cell receptor beta chains from one sample sequenced in a study of cytomegalovirus exposure and HLA in healthy donors. In the PCR, 60 Vbeta and 13 Jbeta primers were used. Clones were sequenced by immunoSEQ multiplex PCR, and TCRdb holds only the in-frame ones, with some missing. The repertoire consists of over 200,000 clones, with 78% occurring once and the leading ten covering over 3.5%. Sequenced material: PBMCs. These receptors were collected from a male donor in good health and CMV-seronegative.

The chain employs TRBV28 and TRBJ2-3; D is possibly TRBD1 (6 bases). Germline V gives CDR1 MDHEN, CDR2 SYDVKM. Trimming pared 0 bases from V and 6 bases from J, leaving 16 bases between. The CDR3 is 16 amino acids. The CDR3 loop reads CASSLWAGAFGDTQYF. The CDR3 DNA is TGTGCCAGCAGTTTATGGGCAGGGGCATTCGGGGATACGCAGTATTTT.

The gene calls are TRBV19 and TRBJ2-2; the match to TRBD1 covers 12 bases. Germline loops: CDR1 LNHDA, CDR2 SQIVND (reference sequence). The CDR3 is 17 residues long. The ends lost 6 bases at V and 5 bases at J; junction bases unmatched: 10. CDR3 nucleotides: TGTGCCAGTAGCCCGGGACAGGGGGCGAGTGGGACCGGGGAGCTGTTTTTT. As protein: CASSPGQGASGTGELFF.

This clone was detected only a few times. In DNA, the CDR3 is TGTGCCAGCAGACCTTCAGGGGGGCACACAGATACGCAGTATTTT. This encodes CASRPSGGHTDTQYF. The chain links TRBV25-1 to TRBJ2-3; D may be TRBD1 (7 bases). CDR1 and CDR2 from the germline V gene are MGHDK and SYGVNS. The CDR3 loop spans 15 amino acids. The V end was cut by 6 bases, the J end by 2 bases, with 15 bases between.

V usage is TRBV19 and J usage is TRBJ2-5; 8 bases match TRBD2. Losses at the gene ends were 6 bases for V and 3 bases for J; bases not matched to a gene: 6. Germline V CDR1 and CDR2: LNHDA, SQIVND (reference sequence). The CDR3 has 14 residues. This CDR3 reads CASRVAGHKETQYF. The CDR3 coding sequence is TGTGCCAGTAGAGTAGCGGGGCATAAAGAGACCCAGTACTTC.

CDR3 bases: TGTGCCAGCAGTGAAAGGGCTAGCGGGGACAATAAAAACATTCAGTACTTC. Its protein is CASSERASGDNKNIQYF. The chain uses TRBV6-1 and TRBJ2-4, with 9 positions matching TRBD2. The CDR3 consists of 17 residues. The germline gives CDR1 MNHNS, CDR2 SASEGT. The V gene end was trimmed by 2 bases and the J gene end by 4 bases; junction bases not matched to a gene: 9.

This clone was seen a few times. The chain recombines TRBV4-1 with TRBJ2-7; no clear D. This CDR3 contains 15 residues. The V end was cut by 0 bases, the J end by 0 bases, with 9 bases between. The germline V gene encodes CDR1 MGHRA and CDR2 YSYEKL. DNA for the CDR3: TGCGCCAGCAGCCAAGATGTAAGCTTCTCCTACGAGCAGTACTTC. Its protein is CASSQDVSFSYEQYF.

This chain joins TRBV4-2 and TRBJ1-5; no reliable D call. The germline V and J ends were trimmed by 0 bases and 0 bases, with 3 bases remaining between them. Germline CDR1 is LGHNA and CDR2 is YNFKEQ. The CDR3 contains 14 residues. The chain's CDR3 is CASSQDISNQPQHF. The DNA for the CDR3 is TGTGCCAGCAGCCAAGACATTAGCAATCAGCCCCAGCATTTT.

This chain links TRBV12-2 with TRBJ1-2. TRBV12-2 corresponds to a pseudogene. This CDR3 region has 15 residues. Here the CDR3 reads CASRLEKPVYYGYTF. The CDR3 DNA follows: TGTGCAAGTCGCTTAGAAAAGCCCGTCTACTATGGCTACACCTTC.

The rearrangement joins TRBV19 to TRBJ1-2; 7 bases line up with TRBD1. The CDR3 loop spans 13 amino acids. The germline V gene has CDR1 LNHDA and CDR2 SQIVND (reference sequence). V dropped 7 bases and J dropped 6; count of bases not matched to a gene: 8. This CDR3 reads CASKTGTVDGYTF. The CDR3 region has the DNA TGTGCCAGTAAAACCGGGACAGTCGATGGCTACACCTTC.

The chain uses TRBV6-5 and TRBJ2-5, with TRBD2 matching over 7 bases. V dropped 9 bases and J dropped 4; count of bases not matched to a gene: 8. Germline CDR1 is MNHEY and CDR2 is SVGAGI. This CDR3 comprises 13 residues. CDR3 amino acids: CASSVGEGETQYF. CDR3 DNA: TGTGCCAGTTCCGTGGGGGAGGGAGAGACCCAGTACTTC.

The rearrangement uses TRBV14 and TRBJ1-3, with unresolved D. The CDR3 contains 16 residues. CDR1 and CDR2 (germline): SGHDN, FVKESK. The V gene lost 4 bases and the J gene lost 0 bases, with 13 bases spanning the gap. The CDR3 loop is CASSLPLPSSGNTIYF. In DNA form, the CDR3 reads TGTGCCAGCAGCCTCCCGCTCCCGAGCTCTGGAAACACCATATATTTT.

On this clone: A read error may account for a junction end that differs from germline. Other DNA sequences in the sample encode the same CDR3. This chain connects TRBV7-9 to TRBJ1-1; 7 positions agree with TRBD1. This CDR3 is built from 15 residues. The germline CDR1 and CDR2 sequences are SEHNR and FQNEAQ (reference sequence). The CDR3 nucleotides read TGTGCCAGCAGCGCGAGGACAGGTTGGGACACTGAAGCCTTCTTT. Amino acids: CASSARTGWDTEAFF.

The chain's CDR3 is CASSLGGNEQYF. DNA of the CDR3: TGTGCCAGCAGCTTGGGAGGCAACGAGCAGTACTTC. V is TRBV6-1 and J is TRBJ2-7, with a weak D call TRBD2 (6 bases). The CDR3 consists of 12 residues. Germline V gene lookup returns CDR1 MNHNS and CDR2 SASEGT. Trimming removed 6 bases from V and 5 bases from J, with 11 bases in between.

The rearrangement joins TRBV5-1 to TRBJ2-3; D is undetermined. The CDR3 has 13 amino acids. Looked up from germline, CDR1 is SGHRS and CDR2 is YFSETQ. V lost 1 base and J lost 1, with 4 bases in between. The CDR3 DNA is TGCGCCAGCAGCTTGACAGGCACAGATACGCAGTATTTT. Protein: CASSLTGTDTQYF.

This chain links TRBV4-2 with TRBJ2-1, with 15 bases identical to TRBD2. The germline CDR1 and CDR2 sequences are LGHNA and YNFKEQ. J lost 7 bases, V lost 0 bases, and 4 bases had no gene match. The CDR3 is 17 residues long. CDR3 in DNA: TGTGCCAGCAGCCAAGATGGGGGGACTAGCGGGAGGAATGAGCAGTTCTTC. Translated, it gives CASSQDGGTSGRNEQFF.

The chain carries TRBV4-1 and TRBJ2-7; 9 nucleotides align to TRBD1. Germline-derived CDR1 and CDR2 are MGHRA and YSYEKL. The CDR3 consists of 18 residues. The ends lost 3 bases at V and 0 bases at J; junction bases unmatched: 12. This CDR3 reads CASSHNRDRADGSYEQYF. The CDR3 DNA sequence: TGCGCCAGCAGCCACAACCGGGACAGGGCCGACGGCTCCTACGAGCAGTACTTC.

The gene calls are TRBV9 and TRBJ2-5, with 10 bases aligning to TRBD2. The end of the DNA fits TRBJ2-7 better, so the J call may be wrong. Germline assignment: CDR1 SGDLS and CDR2 YYNGEE. This CDR3 comprises 14 residues. The CDR3 DNA reads TGTGCCAGCAGCAGGACTAGCGGTCCCTACGAGCAGTACTTC. Translating it yields CASSRTSGPYEQYF.

The chain links TRBV28 to TRBJ1-1, with 7 positions matching TRBD1. V lost 3 bases to trimming and J lost 6 bases; unmatched junction nucleotides: 10. The CDR3 extends over 15 amino acids. Per germline, CDR1 MDHEN and CDR2 SYDVKM. The CDR3 protein is CASSLSATGKAEAFF. In DNA form, the CDR3 reads TGTGCCAGCAGTTTGAGTGCGACAGGGAAAGCTGAAGCTTTCTTT. Combining the CDR3 with reference TRBV28 and TRBJ1-1 gives the whole variable domain DVKVTQSSRYLVKRTGEKVFLECVQDMDHENMFWYRQDPGLGLRLIYFSYDVKMKEKGDIPEGYSVSREKKERFSLILESASTNQTSMYLCASSLSATGKAEAFFGQGTRLTVV.

The chain couples TRBV5-1 to TRBJ2-3; D is possibly TRBD1 (5 bases). Deletions cut 6 bases from V and 5 bases from J, with 16 bases between. Germline-derived CDR1 and CDR2 are SGHRS and YFSETQ. This CDR3 region has 14 residues. CDR3 sequence: CASNLGGRGDTQYF. Here the CDR3 DNA reads TGCGCCAGCAACTTAGGCGGAAGGGGAGATACGCAGTATTTT.

The chain carries TRBV19 and TRBJ2-7, with D possibly matching TRBD1 (6 bases). The CDR3 runs to 16 residues. With 3 bases removed from V and 1 base from J, the gap between germline ends came to 16 bases. From germline, CDR1 is LNHDA and CDR2 SQIVND (reference sequence). CDR3 protein: CASSIKGDTNSYEQYF. The CDR3 nucleotides are TGTGCCAGTAGTATTAAGGGGGACACGAATTCCTACGAGCAGTACTTC.

The chain has TRBV6-1 and TRBJ2-3; possibly TRBD1 for D (7 bases). CDR3 length: 14 amino acids. The V end lost 8 bases, the J end lost 4 bases, and 16 bases lay between the germline ends. Germline values: CDR1 MNHNS, CDR2 SASEGT. The CDR3 spells CASLLTRGADTQYF. CDR3 bases: TGTGCCAGCCTTTTGACCAGGGGGGCAGATACGCAGTATTTT.

J is TRBJ2-1 and V is TRBV6-1; tentative D call: TRBD2 (5 bases). CDR1 is MNHNS, CDR2 SASEGT, per germline. This CDR3 has 15 amino acids. Trimming left V 5 bases short and J 0 bases short, with 11 bases between. The CDR3 nucleotides read TGTGCCAGCAGTCAGGAGGTGAGCTCCTACAATGAGCAGTTCTTC. Encoded protein: CASSQEVSSYNEQFF.

A few counts support this clone. The chain links TRBV11-2 to TRBJ2-1; D may be TRBD1 (6 bases). V gave up 5 bases and J gave up 4 bases, with 9 bases separating them. CDR1 is SGHAT and CDR2 is FQNNGV in the germline V gene. This CDR3 has 13 amino acids. The CDR3 coding sequence is TGTGCCAGCAGCCGGACAGTTTACAATGAGCAGTTCTTC. As protein: CASSRTVYNEQFF.

V is TRBV19 and J is TRBJ1-2; weak D call: TRBD1 (6 bases). Trimming shortened V by 7 bases and J by 4 bases, and 16 bases separated the two germline ends. The CDR3 has 14 residues. Germline V gene sequence: CDR1 LNHDA, CDR2 SQIVND (reference sequence). CDR3 loop: CASTRIGGAYGYTF. The CDR3 region has the DNA TGTGCCAGTACTAGAATCGGGGGGGCCTATGGCTACACCTTC.

The chain couples TRBV7-3 to TRBJ2-5, with 7 bases that match TRBD2. After removal of 4 bases from V and 5 bases from J, the junction contained 7 bases not matched to a gene. This CDR3 is built from 14 residues. Germline V gene data show CDR1 as SGHTA and CDR2 as FQGTGA. This chain's CDR3 is CASSSHAGAETQYF. The CDR3, as DNA: TGTGCCAGCAGCTCCCACGCGGGAGCGGAGACCCAGTACTTC.

The chain couples TRBV29-1 to TRBJ2-1, with 8 bases that match TRBD1. CDR1 SQVTM and CDR2 ANQGSEA come from the germline V gene. Trimming removed 3 bases from V and 8 bases from J; junction bases left unmatched: 9. CDR3 length: 14 residues. This CDR3 reads CSVERSGGWDEQFF. In DNA form, the CDR3 reads TGCAGCGTTGAGAGGTCAGGGGGCTGGGATGAGCAGTTCTTC.

This clone has only a few counts. The rearrangement links TRBV5-4 to TRBJ1-1; D is unresolved. CDR1 SGHNT and CDR2 YYREEE come from the germline V gene (reference sequence). The CDR3 contains 13 residues. V lost 2 bases and J 5 bases, leaving 10 bases between the germline ends. The CDR3 bases are TGTGCCAGCAGCTTTCGTAGCGGGACTGAAGCTTTCTTT. Its protein product is CASSFRSGTEAFF. Full variable domain (outside the CDR3, taken from reference TRBV5-4 and TRBJ1-1): ETGVTQSPTHLIKTRGQQVTLRCSSQSGHNTVSWYQQALGQGPQFIFQYYREEENGRGNFPPRFSGLQFPNYSSELNVNALELDDSALYLCASSFRSGTEAFFGQGTRLTVV.

This clone was detected once. V is TRBV11-1 and J is TRBJ2-7; D possibly corresponds to TRBD2 (5 bases). This CDR3 comprises 17 residues. The germline V gene encodes CDR1 SGHAT and CDR2 FQDESV (reference sequence). V shed 5 bases and J shed 0 bases, with 20 bases lying between them. The CDR3 region is CASSRPRASFSSYEQYF. The CDR3 bases are TGTGCCAGCAGCCGCCCCCGGGCTAGCTTTAGCTCCTACGAGCAGTACTTC. Using reference TRBV11-1 and TRBJ2-7 for the parts outside the CDR3, the full variable domain is EAEVAQSPRYKITEKSQAVAFWCDPISGHATLYWYRQILGQGPELLVQFQDESVVDDSQLPKDRFSAERLKGVDSTLKIQPAELGDSAMYLCASSRPRASFSSYEQYFGPGTRLTVT.

The chain is built from TRBV9 and TRBJ2-2, with a possible D match to TRBD2 (5 bases). V lost 0 bases, J lost 2 bases, and 11 bases lay in between. Germline-derived CDR1 and CDR2 are SGDLS and YYNGEE. CDR3 length: 16 amino acids. CDR3 in amino acids: CASSVEASPNTGELFF. DNA of the CDR3: TGTGCCAGCAGCGTAGAGGCTAGCCCTAACACCGGGGAGCTGTTTTTT.